This entry lists 29 T cell receptor beta chains sequenced from one sample in a study of CD4 and CD8 cells across lung adenocarcinoma regions. Using its own MiXCR run on the PCR reads, TCRdb lists one record per CDR3 protein. The table has more than 6,000 distinct CDR3 sequences, approximately 48% seen once. Material: CD8+ T cells from the center of a lung tumor. Receptors originate from a female donor with lung adenocarcinoma. The CD4 and CD8 labels of this study may be unreliable.

On this clonotype itself: A junction end diverges from the germline sequence, so it may reflect a read error. V gene TRBV12-3 or TRBV12-4 combines with J gene TRBJ2-2; no definite D call. CDR3 size: 11 residues. CDR3 in amino acids: CASKVTETLYF. The CDR3 DNA reads as TGTGCCAGCAAGGTCACAGAGACGCTGTATTTT.

This clonotype was seen a few times. This chain links TRBV6-1 with TRBJ1-1; D possibly corresponds to TRBD1 (6 bases). Trimming took 7 bases from V and 1 from J, leaving 10 bases between them. CDR3 length equals 13 residues. Germline V gives CDR1 MNHNS, CDR2 SASEGT. CDR3: CASNRGGNTEAFF. CDR3 sequence (DNA): TGTGCCAGCAATAGGGGGGGGAACACTGAAGCTTTCTTT.

The chain links TRBV27 to TRBJ1-2; 10 bases align to TRBD1. The CDR3 spans 13 residues. CDR1 is MNHEY, CDR2 SMNVEV, per germline (reference sequence). V shed 3 bases and J 8 bases; nucleotides not matched to a gene: 3. The CDR3 region is CASSFGTGAGYTF. The CDR3 coding sequence is TGTGCCAGCAGTTTCGGGACAGGGGCCGGCTACACCTTC.

V gene TRBV6-1 combines with J gene TRBJ2-3, with a possible D match to TRBD2 (5 bases). The end of the DNA is better explained by TRBJ2-7, so the J call may be wrong. The CDR3 is 16 amino acids. CDR1 and CDR2 (germline): MNHNS, SASEGT. CDR3 in DNA: TGTGCCAGCAGTGTCTCGGGCGGGCCTACCAAAGACATGCAGTACTTC. Its translation: CASSVSGGPTKDMQYF.

The rearrangement joins TRBV7-2 to TRBJ1-2; D uncertain. Trimming removed 5 bases at V and 7 bases at J, with 23 bases between. The length of the CDR3 is 16 residues. The germline V gene has CDR1 SGHTA and CDR2 FQGNSA. The CDR3 coding sequence is TGTGCCAGCAGCCCGAGGCTCGGGCTGGTGTACAGTGGCTACACCTTC. This gives the protein CASSPRLGLVYSGYTF.

Relative to its sample, this clonotype is medium-sized. This may come from a read error, since a much larger clone is one base off. V gene TRBV6-1 combines with J gene TRBJ2-1, with D perhaps matching TRBD1 (5 bases). The J call may be incorrect, as the DNA end agrees better with TRBJ2-7. The CDR3 length is 14 residues. Germline CDR1 MNHNS, CDR2 SASEGT. The CDR3 DNA reads TGTGCCAGCAGTGAATTGGGGCCCCACAATGAGCAGTACTTC. This codes for CASSELGPHNEQYF.

As concerns this clonotype: A junction end diverges from the germline sequence, so it may reflect a read error. The J gene is TRBJ2-1, the V gene TRBV12-3 or TRBV12-4; no reliable D call. CDR3 size: 15 residues. CDR3 nucleotide sequence: TGTGCCCGGAGTTTATTCCATGACCTAACCAATGCGCAGTTTTTT. This translates into CARSLFHDLTNAQFF.

Comment on this clonotype: The junction departs from the called germline gene at one end, perhaps through a read error. The chain has TRBV6-1 and TRBJ2-4; 8 nucleotides line up with TRBD2. The germline V gene has CDR1 MNHNS and CDR2 SASEGT. CDR3 size: 14 residues. CDR3 loop: CASTGGCAKNTQYF. The CDR3 nucleotides read TGTGCCAGCACGGGGGGGTGTGCCAAAAATACTCAGTATTTC.

This clonotype is medium-sized in the sample. The chain links TRBV12-3 or TRBV12-4 to TRBJ2-2; possible D gene TRBD1, 6 bases. This CDR3 is 15 amino acids long. Trimming stripped 3 bases from V and 2 bases from J, with 10 bases between. The CDR3 bases are TGTGCCAGCAGTTTTGGGGGCCGCAACACCGGGGAGCTGTTTTTT. This sequence encodes CASSFGGRNTGELFF.

The rearrangement uses TRBV27 and TRBJ2-1; possibly TRBD2 for D (6 bases). The CDR3 length is 12 residues. Germline loops: CDR1 MNHEY, CDR2 SMNVEV (reference sequence). With 10 bases removed from V and 3 bases from J, the gap between germline ends came to 10 bases. Written as DNA, the CDR3 is TGTGCCACCTGGGACTTCTACAATGAGCAGTTCTTC. Protein sequence: CATWDFYNEQFF.

The chain joins TRBV7-3 to TRBJ2-1; 12 positions match TRBD1. Judging by the DNA end, TRBJ2-5 fits better; the J call may be wrong. The CDR3 totals 16 residues. From germline, CDR1 is SGHTA and CDR2 FQGTGA. The CDR3 coding sequence is TGTGCCAGCACGGGGACAGGGGGCCGCTTACACGGTACCCAGTACTTC. The encoded protein is CASTGTGGRLHGTQYF.

In the case of this clonotype: At one boundary the junction diverges from the germline segment, which might be a read error. This chain connects TRBV6-1 to TRBJ2-3; 7 bases agree with TRBD2. CDR1 and CDR2 (germline): MNHNS, SASEGT. The CDR3 loop spans 14 amino acids. The CDR3 loop reads CASRGGCAQDMQYF. CDR3 sequence (DNA): TGTGCCAGCAGGGGGGGGTGTGCCCAAGATATGCAGTATTTT.

Of note for this clonotype: Likely a read error: the CDR3 ends without its conserved phenylalanine or tryptophan. The DNA is left out, because the CDR3 cannot be placed on it with certainty; the CDR3 is given as TCRdb lists it. This rearrangement joins TRBV10-2 to TRBJ2-5; the D call TRBD2 from the table was never checked on the DNA. The CDR3 numbers 13 amino acids, ends counted. CDR1 WSHSY and CDR2 SAAADI come from the germline V gene. The CDR3 sequence: CASCLAGRETQYL.

The CDR3 protein is CARGIGGRDEETQYF. DNA of the CDR3: TGTGCCAGGGGGATCGGGGGGAGGGACGAAGAGACCCAGTACTTC. The V gene is TRBV6-1, the J gene TRBJ2-5, with 7 bases matching TRBD2. The CDR3 length is 15 residues. The germline V gene encodes CDR1 MNHNS and CDR2 SASEGT. V trimming: 9 bases; J trimming: 3 bases; junction bases outside the gene matches: 13.

This clonotype was detected a few times. This sequence joins TRBV7-8 and TRBJ2-2; a weak D match, TRBD2 (5 bases). Per the germline V gene, CDR1 is SGHVS and CDR2 is FQNEAQ. Between the trimmed V and J ends, which lost 4 bases and 6 bases, there was a span of 12 bases. The CDR3 is made up of 14 amino acids. CDR3 sequence: CASSWRPQPGELFF. CDR3 DNA: TGTGCCAGCAGCTGGAGGCCCCAGCCCGGGGAGCTGTTTTTT.

The chain has TRBV6-1 and TRBJ2-5; D tentatively fits TRBD1 or TRBD2 (6 bases each). V lost 6 bases to trimming and J lost 11 bases, with 22 bases between them. Germline loops: CDR1 MNHNS, CDR2 SASEGT. The CDR3 has 14 amino acids. For the CDR3, the DNA is TGTGCCAGCAGCGGGGGCCCTTTCCCAGATACGCAGTACTTC. Amino acids: CASSGGPFPDTQYF.

The chain uses TRBV10-3 and TRBJ2-3; unclear D gene. Germline V gene sequence: CDR1 ENHRY, CDR2 SYGVKD. The CDR3 has 11 amino acids. The V end lost 6 bases, the J end lost 4 bases, and 5 bases lay between the germline ends. CDR3 amino acids: CAIRISDTQYF. The CDR3 nucleotides are TGTGCCATCAGGATATCAGATACGCAGTATTTT.

This clonotype is medium-sized in the sample. The gene calls are TRBV6-4 and TRBJ2-3; D may be TRBD1 or TRBD2 (5 bases each). Germline lookup yields CDR1 MRHNA and CDR2 SNTAGT. With 6 bases removed from V and 6 bases from J, the gap between germline ends came to 19 bases. This CDR3 has 15 amino acids. CDR3 coding DNA: TGTGCCAGCAGCCCCGGGGCCTCCGGGGAGGATACGCAGTATTTT. Translation: CASSPGASGEDTQYF.

This clonotype was seen a single time. The chain has TRBV6-1 and TRBJ2-3; a weak D match, TRBD2 (6 bases). Per the germline V gene, CDR1 is MNHNS and CDR2 is SASEGT. The CDR3 is made up of 15 amino acids. Trimming removed 8 bases at V and 2 bases at J, with 17 bases between. The CDR3 bases are TGTGCCAGCGGCGCGGGGCCGGGAGCCACAGATACGCAGTATTTT. As protein: CASGAGPGATDTQYF.

This clonotype was observed a handful of times. The V call is TRBV7-2, the J call TRBJ1-2; D unresolved. The germline V gene encodes CDR1 SGHTA and CDR2 FQGNSA. V shed 1 base and J shed 1 base, with 10 bases lying between them. The CDR3 consists of 15 residues. The CDR3 loop reads CASSLVAGGNYGYTF. The CDR3 nucleotides read TGTGCCAGCAGCTTAGTGGCAGGCGGTAACTATGGCTACACCTTC.

As to this clonotype: Mismatch with germline at one junction end may stem from a read error. The rearrangement links TRBV6-5 to TRBJ2-5; D remains ambiguous. Germline V lookup: CDR1 MNHEY, CDR2 SVGAGI. The CDR3 is 11 residues long. DNA of the CDR3: TGTGCCAGCCGTTACCTGGGGACCCAGTACTTC. Residues: CASRYLGTQYF.

The sample holds a few counts of this clonotype. A much larger clone lies one base from this, so it may be a read error. The chain couples TRBV7-7 to TRBJ2-5; D is uncertain. Looked up from germline, CDR1 is SSHAT and CDR2 is FNYEAQ (reference sequence). The CDR3 runs 16 residues. CDR3 in DNA: TGTGCTAGCAGCTCAGGATCTGTCTGGAACTACAATGAGCAGTACTTC. Translating gives CASSSGSVWNYNEQYF.

By proportion, this clonotype is large. The chain uses TRBV7-2 and TRBJ2-5; a weak D match, TRBD2 (6 bases). CDR1 SGHTA and CDR2 FQGNSA come from the germline V gene. V was clipped by 5 bases and J by 2 bases, with 12 bases between them. This CDR3 region has 14 residues. This chain's CDR3 is CASSPDYLQETQYF. CDR3 bases: TGTGCCAGCAGCCCGGACTACCTACAAGAGACCCAGTACTTC.

This clonotype was detected only a few times. The genes are TRBV12-3 or TRBV12-4 and TRBJ1-5, with D unresolved. The CDR3 runs 14 residues. V was pared by 5 bases and J by 3 bases, with 11 bases between. For the CDR3, the DNA is TGTGCCAGCAGTCTGGCAGGCCTCAATCAGCCCCAGCATTTT. This codes for CASSLAGLNQPQHF.

This clonotype was seen more than once but under ten times. For the CDR3, the DNA is TGCGCCAGCAGCTGGAGGCGCGTCAGGGGGCGCGCAGATACGCAGTATTTT. Translation gives CASSWRRVRGRADTQYF. This chain joins TRBV5-1 and TRBJ2-3; 8 bases line up with TRBD1. Germline assignment: CDR1 SGHRS and CDR2 YFSETQ. Losses at the gene ends were 3 bases for V and 4 bases for J; bases not matched to a gene: 13. The CDR3 totals 17 residues.

The V and J genes are TRBV6-1 and TRBJ2-1, with 11 nucleotides matching TRBD1. The last part of the DNA fits TRBJ2-5 better; the J call may be wrong. Germline V gene lookup returns CDR1 MNHNS and CDR2 SASEGT. The CDR3 extends over 14 amino acids. In nucleotides, the CDR3 is TGTGCCAGCAGTGAGGGGACAGGGGGAGAGACCCAGTACTTC. Translating gives CASSEGTGGETQYF.

As to this clonotype: A read error may produce the germline difference seen at one junction end. The CDR3 region is CASSSLAGGTDTQYF. CDR3 coding DNA: TGTGCCAGCAGCTCACTAGCGGGGGGCACCGATACGCAGTATTTT. J is TRBJ2-3 and V is TRBV6-1; 12 bases match TRBD2. The CDR3 is 15 amino acids. Germline V gene sequence: CDR1 MNHNS, CDR2 SASEGT.

The rearrangement uses TRBV12-3 or TRBV12-4 and TRBJ2-5; possibly TRBD2 for D (7 bases). This CDR3 contains 14 residues. CDR3 bases: TGTGCGGGGCTGGGGGGGGCTCCAGGGGATACCCAGTACTTC. Protein: CAGLGGAPGDTQYF.

Note on this clonotype: A read error may produce the germline difference seen at one junction end. The CDR3: CASSGVCATDIQYF. The CDR3, as DNA: TGTGCCAGCTCGGGGGTGTGTGCCACAGACATTCAGTATTTC. The V gene is TRBV7-2, the J gene TRBJ2-4; D possibly corresponds to TRBD2 (6 bases). Germline values: CDR1 SGHTA, CDR2 FQGNSA. The CDR3 spans 14 residues. Together with reference TRBV7-2 and TRBJ2-4, the CDR3 gives the full variable domain: GAGVSQSPSNKVTEKGKDVELRCDPISGHTALYWYRQSLGQGLEFLIYFQGNSAPDKSGLPSDRFSAERTGGSVSTLTIQRTQQEDSAVYLCASSGVCATDIQYFGAGTRLSVL.